This T cell receptor (beta chain) was sequenced during a study of human T cells and chemical hapten exposure. Study as a whole: Donors were sensitized with 2% DPC on the upper inner arm. Diphenylcyclopropenone was administered weekly to the scalp of patients throughout the approximately 25-week study.

Time point denoted: patch test 1, 2 weeks after DPC sensitization. The treatment denotes: therapeutic diphenylcyclopropenone sensitization with weekly scalp DPC. This clonotype has a count of ten or more. Germline assignment: CDR1 DFQATT and CDR2 SNEGSKA (reference sequence). There are 15 residues in the CDR3. Germline trimming cut 4 bases from V and 4 bases from J; bases unmatched to any gene: 10. Individual cDNA molecules received unique molecular identifiers in the library. Via MiXCR, TCRdb re-called the RACE reads, giving one row per CDR3 protein. The data show under 450,000 distinct CDR3 sequences, with approximately 4.4% seen just once and approximately 2.1% held by the top ten.

The sequence derives from a woman between 50 and 59 years old with alopecia areata. Some clones in this sample may be carry-over from other donors' samples. The input for sequencing was whole blood, taken in connection with sensitization to the hapten diphenylcyclopropenone (DPC). The rearrangement uses TRBV20-1 and TRBJ1-5; the match to TRBD1 covers 7 bases. The CDR3 protein is CSAIKTGRKNQPQHF. The DNA for the CDR3 is TGCAGTGCTATCAAGACAGGGAGAAAAAATCAGCCCCAGCATTTT.